These T cell receptor beta chains were read from a single sample in a study of identical twins. TCRdb fed the 5' RACE reads into MiXCR, producing one record per CDR3 protein. The table lists about 550,000 distinct CDR3 sequences, more than 20% of them singletons. This sample was shared with a second study, whose subject was yellow fever vaccine responses in identical twins.

What was sequenced was CD4+ T cells sorted from blood. The receptors shown here come from a woman under 30 in good health. The conserved cysteine and the conserved F or W are not part of the CDR3 here. Rows may omit the clone size; those that give it use once, few, many or a size class.

CDR3: ASRSGWQAEKLF; V: TRBV27; J: TRBJ1-4; size: NA
CDR3: ASSQGGVWQPQH; V: TRBV7-9; J: TRBJ1-5; size: NA
CDR3: ASSSNRVRRPGVDTEAF; V: TRBV27; J: TRBJ1-1; size: few
CDR3: ASSYERRGQETQY; V: TRBV6-5; J: TRBJ2-5; size: once
CDR3: ASSEDYGLSPLAGESEQF; V: TRBV18; J: TRBJ2-1; size: NA
CDR3: ASSPEQGLNTGELF; V: TRBV7-6; J: TRBJ2-2; size: NA
CDR3: ASSQDRLSSYEQY; V: TRBV6-1; J: TRBJ2-7; size: NA
CDR3: ASSLDIGAGDTQY; V: TRBV5-1; J: TRBJ2-3; size: NA
CDR3: SARDQDRAAF; V: TRBV20-1; J: TRBJ2-1; size: NA
CDR3: ASGQGVSYNEQF; V: TRBV11-2; J: TRBJ2-1; size: few
CDR3: ASSSLGHGVGPLH; V: TRBV12-3/TRBV12-4; J: TRBJ1-6; size: few
CDR3: SGGDSSYNEQF; V: TRBV29-1; J: TRBJ2-1; size: NA